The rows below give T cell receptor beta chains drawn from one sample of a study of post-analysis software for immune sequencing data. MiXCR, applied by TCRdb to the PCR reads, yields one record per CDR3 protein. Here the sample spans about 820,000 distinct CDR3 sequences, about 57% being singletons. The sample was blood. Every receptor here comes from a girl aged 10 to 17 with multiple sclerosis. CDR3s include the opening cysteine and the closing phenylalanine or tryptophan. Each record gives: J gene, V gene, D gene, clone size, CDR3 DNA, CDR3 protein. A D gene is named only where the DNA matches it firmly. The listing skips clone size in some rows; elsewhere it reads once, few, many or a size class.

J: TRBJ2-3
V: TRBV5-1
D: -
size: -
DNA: TGCGCCAGCAGCTTGGGAGGCCTTAGGAGCACAGATACGCAGTATTTT
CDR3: CASSLGGLRSTDTQYF

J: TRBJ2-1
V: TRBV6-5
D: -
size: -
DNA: TGTGCCAGCAGTCCCCCTAGGAGCTCCTACAATGAGCAGTTCTTC
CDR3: CASSPPRSSYNEQFF

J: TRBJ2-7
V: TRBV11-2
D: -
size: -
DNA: TGTGCCAGCAGCTTAGAGGCTGCGGGAATAGCATACGAGCAGTACTTC
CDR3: CASSLEAAGIAYEQYF

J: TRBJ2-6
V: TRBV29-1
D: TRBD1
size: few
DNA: TGCAGCGTCGCCGGACAGGGGGCGGTGGGGGCCAACGTCCTGACTTTC
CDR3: CSVAGQGAVGANVLTF

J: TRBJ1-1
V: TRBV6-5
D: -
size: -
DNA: TGTGCCAGCGGCCAGTCCGGTGAAGCTTTCTTT
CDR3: CASGQSGEAFF

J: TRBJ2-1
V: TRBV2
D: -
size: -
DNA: TGTGCCAGCAGGGGGGACATCTCCGGGGAGCAGTTCTTC
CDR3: CASRGDISGEQFF

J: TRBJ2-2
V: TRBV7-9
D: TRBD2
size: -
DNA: TGTGCCAGCCAGACTAGCGGGTATGGCGGGGAGCTGTTTTTT
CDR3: CASQTSGYGGELFF

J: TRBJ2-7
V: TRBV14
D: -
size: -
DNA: TGTGCCAGCAGCCGTACGACGGGTAAGACCTCCTACGAGCAGTACTTC
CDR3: CASSRTTGKTSYEQYF

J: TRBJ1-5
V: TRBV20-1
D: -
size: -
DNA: TGCAGTGCTAAACAGGGACCCCCTAATCAGCCCCAGCATTTT
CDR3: CSAKQGPPNQPQHF

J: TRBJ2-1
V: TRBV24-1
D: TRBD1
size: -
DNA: TGTGCCACCAGTGACGGGAAGGGGGCTAGCAATGAGCAGTTCTTC
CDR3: CATSDGKGASNEQFF

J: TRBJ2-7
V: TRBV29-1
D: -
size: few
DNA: TGCAGCGTCCCGGGACCCACGAGCTCCTACGAGCAGTACTTC
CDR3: CSVPGPTSSYEQYF

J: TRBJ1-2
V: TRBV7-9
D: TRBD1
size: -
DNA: TGTGCCAGCAGTCTTCCGGGACAGGGATGGGGATTCTATGGCTACACCTTC
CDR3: CASSLPGQGWGFYGYTF

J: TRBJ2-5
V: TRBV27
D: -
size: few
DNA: TGTGCCAGCAGTTCAGACAGGCGGAAAGAGACCCAGTACTTC
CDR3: CASSSDRRKETQYF

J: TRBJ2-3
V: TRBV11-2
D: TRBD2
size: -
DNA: TGTGCCAGCAGCTTGACCACTAGCGGCCGGGGGGTAGATACGCAGTATTTT
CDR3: CASSLTTSGRGVDTQYF

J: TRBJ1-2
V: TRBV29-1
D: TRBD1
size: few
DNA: TGCAGCGTTGGCCCGAATTGGGACAGACGAGAGACTAACTATGGCTACACCTTC
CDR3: CSVGPNWDRRETNYGYTF

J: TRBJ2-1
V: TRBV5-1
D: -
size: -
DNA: TGCGCCAGCAGCTCGGAGGGACACGAGACGGAGGAGCAGTTCTTC
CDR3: CASSSEGHETEEQFF

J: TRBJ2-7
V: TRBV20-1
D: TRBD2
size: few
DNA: TGCAGTGCTACCCGACTAGCGGGGGAGTCCTACGAGCAGTACTTC
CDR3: CSATRLAGESYEQYF

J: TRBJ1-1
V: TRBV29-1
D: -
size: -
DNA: TGCAGCCCTACGGCAGTGAACACTGAAGCTTTCTTT
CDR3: CSPTAVNTEAFF

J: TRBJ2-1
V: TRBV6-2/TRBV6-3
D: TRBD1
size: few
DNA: TGTGCCAGCAGTCAGACAGGGGTCGGCCCCGCGTCTTACAATGAGCAGTTCTTC
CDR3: CASSQTGVGPASYNEQFF

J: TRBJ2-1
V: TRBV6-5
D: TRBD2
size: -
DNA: TGTGCCAGCAGTTACGGAGGCGGGAGCACCTACAATGAGCAGTTCTTC
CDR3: CASSYGGGSTYNEQFF

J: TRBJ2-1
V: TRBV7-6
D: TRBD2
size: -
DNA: TGTGCCAGCAGCCCGACGGGACTAGCGGGAGATGAGCAGTTCTTC
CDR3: CASSPTGLAGDEQFF

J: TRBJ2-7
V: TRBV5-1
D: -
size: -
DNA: TGCGCCGGCAGAAGTATCAGCTCCTACGAGCAGTACTTC
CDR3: CAGRSISSYEQYF

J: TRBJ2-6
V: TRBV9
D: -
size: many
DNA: TGTGCCAGCAGCGTAGATGGCGGGGCTGGGGCCAACGTCCTGACTTTC
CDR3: CASSVDGGAGANVLTF

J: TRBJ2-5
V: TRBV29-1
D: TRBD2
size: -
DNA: TGCAGCGCTGATCAGGCGGGGGGAGAGACCCAGTACTTC
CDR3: CSADQAGGETQYF

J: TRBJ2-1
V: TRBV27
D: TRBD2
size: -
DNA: TGTGCCAGCACCTCCCCGGGACTGGCTAGCGGGACTGAGCAGTTCTTC
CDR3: CASTSPGLASGTEQFF

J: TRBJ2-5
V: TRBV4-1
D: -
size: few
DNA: TGCGCCAGCAGCCAACCGGAAGAGACCCAGTACTTC
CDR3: CASSQPEETQYF

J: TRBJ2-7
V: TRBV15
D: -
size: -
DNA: TGTGCCACCGCCCCTGAGAGACTACGATTCTACGAGCAGTACTTC
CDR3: CATAPERLRFYEQYF

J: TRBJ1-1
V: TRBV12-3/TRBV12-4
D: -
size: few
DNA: TGTGCCAGCATCCTTTCTTTCCTCGGGGGGGTTGGCACTGAAGCTTTCTTT
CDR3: CASILSFLGGVGTEAFF

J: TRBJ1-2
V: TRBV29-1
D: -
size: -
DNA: TGCAGCGTTGAGGAGCAGTCGGGATCCCATGGCTACACCTTC
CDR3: CSVEEQSGSHGYTF

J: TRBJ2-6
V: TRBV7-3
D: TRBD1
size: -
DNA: TGTGCCAGCAGCGCCCGACAGGGCCTCGGGGCCAACGTCCTGACTTTC
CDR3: CASSARQGLGANVLTF

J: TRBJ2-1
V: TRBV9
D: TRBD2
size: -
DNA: TGTGCCAGCAGCGTAGAAAGGGGACTAGTGTTGGATGGGCAGTTCTTC
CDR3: CASSVERGLVLDGQFF

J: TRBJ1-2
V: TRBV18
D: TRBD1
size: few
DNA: TGTGCCAGCTCACACTCCGGGACAGATGGCTACACCTTC
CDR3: CASSHSGTDGYTF

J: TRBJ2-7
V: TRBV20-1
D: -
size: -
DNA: TGCAGTGCTCTTCGGGTCTTTGGAAATTACGAGCAGTACTTC
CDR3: CSALRVFGNYEQYF

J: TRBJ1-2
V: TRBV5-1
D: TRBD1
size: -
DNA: TGCGCCAGCAGCCACGACAGGGGAGCCATTAACTATGGCTACACCTTC
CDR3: CASSHDRGAINYGYTF

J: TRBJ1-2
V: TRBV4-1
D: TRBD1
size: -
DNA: TGCGCCAGCAGCCCCGAACGGAGACAGGGAAAAGAAGACACCTTC
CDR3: CASSPERRQGKEDTF

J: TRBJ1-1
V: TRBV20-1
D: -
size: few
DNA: TGCAGTGCTAGAGATAATGCTTGGACTGAAGCTTTCTTT
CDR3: CSARDNAWTEAFF

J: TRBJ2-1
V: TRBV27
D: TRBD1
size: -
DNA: TGTGCCAGCAGCCAGGGACAGACTCACAATGAGCAGTTCTTC
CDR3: CASSQGQTHNEQFF

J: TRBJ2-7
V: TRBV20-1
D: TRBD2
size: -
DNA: TGCAGTGCTAGAGATATAGTAGCGGGAGTTAACGAGCAGTACTTC
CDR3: CSARDIVAGVNEQYF

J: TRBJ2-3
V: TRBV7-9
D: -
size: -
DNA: TGTGCCAGCAGCCACTCAATAGGGGGCGGGAGAAGAGATACGCAGTATTTT
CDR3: CASSHSIGGGRRDTQYF

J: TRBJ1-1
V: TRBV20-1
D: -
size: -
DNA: TGCAGTGCTAGATTATCACAGGGTCGGGTGACTGAAGCTTTCTTT
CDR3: CSARLSQGRVTEAFF

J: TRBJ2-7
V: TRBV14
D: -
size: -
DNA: TGTGCCAGCAGCCCGATACAGAACTACGAGCAGTACTTC
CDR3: CASSPIQNYEQYF

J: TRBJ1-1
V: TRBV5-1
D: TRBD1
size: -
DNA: TGCGCCAGCAGCGAGGGGACAGGAGAAGAAGCTTTCTTT
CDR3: CASSEGTGEEAFF